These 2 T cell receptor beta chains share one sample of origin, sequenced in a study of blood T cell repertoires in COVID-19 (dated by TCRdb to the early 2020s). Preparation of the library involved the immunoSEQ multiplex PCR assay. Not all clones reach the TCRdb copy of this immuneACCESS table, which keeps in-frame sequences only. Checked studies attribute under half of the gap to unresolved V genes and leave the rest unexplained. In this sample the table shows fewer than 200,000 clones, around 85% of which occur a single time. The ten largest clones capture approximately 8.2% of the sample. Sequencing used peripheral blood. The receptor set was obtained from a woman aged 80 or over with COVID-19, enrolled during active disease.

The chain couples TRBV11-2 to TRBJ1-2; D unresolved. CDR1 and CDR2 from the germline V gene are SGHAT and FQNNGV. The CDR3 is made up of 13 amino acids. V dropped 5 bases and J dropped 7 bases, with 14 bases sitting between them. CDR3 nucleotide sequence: TGTGCCAGCAGCCCCATGGCGTGGGCTGGCTACACCTTC. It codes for CASSPMAWAGYTF.

The CDR3 region has the DNA TGTGCCAGCAGTGACAGGGGCGGCGCAGATACGCAGTATTTT. This codes for CASSDRGGADTQYF. The gene calls are TRBV6-4 and TRBJ2-3; D possibly corresponds to TRBD1 (5 bases). Germline V gene lookup returns CDR1 MRHNA and CDR2 SNTAGT. V lost 2 bases and J 4 bases, leaving 10 bases between the germline ends. The CDR3 covers 14 residues.